The present TCR beta chain was sequenced within a study of early stage breast cancer tumors. Some clones are missing from TCRdb's copy, which holds only in-frame ones; the method was immunoSEQ multiplex PCR. The sample includes 25,000 to 30,000 clones, roughly two thirds of them seen just once. Points from the study as a whole: In about 85% of the 16 patients, blood comparison separated tumor from normal breast.

V gave up 2 bases and J gave up 4 bases, with 14 bases separating them. The CDR3 spans 15 residues. The germline CDR1 and CDR2 sequences are SGHAT and FQNNGV. Notes on this clone: Antigen specificity is unknown.

This receptor was identified in a person aged 45 to 59 with breast cancer. The gene calls are TRBV11-2 and TRBJ2-5; D possibly corresponds to TRBD1 (6 bases). Material: blood. The CDR3 DNA follows: TGTGCCAGCAGCTTACAAGCTGTGACAGGAGAGACCCAGTACTTC. Protein: CASSLQAVTGETQYF.